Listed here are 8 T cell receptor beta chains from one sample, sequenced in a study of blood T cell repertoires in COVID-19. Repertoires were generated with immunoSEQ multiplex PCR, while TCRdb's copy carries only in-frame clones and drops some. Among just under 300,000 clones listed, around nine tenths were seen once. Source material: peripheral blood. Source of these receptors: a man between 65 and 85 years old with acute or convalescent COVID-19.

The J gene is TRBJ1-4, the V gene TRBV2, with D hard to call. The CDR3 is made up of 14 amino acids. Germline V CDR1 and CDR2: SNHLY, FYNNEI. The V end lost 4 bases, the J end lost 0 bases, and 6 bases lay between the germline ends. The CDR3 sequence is CASSVTATNEKLFF. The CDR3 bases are TGTGCCAGCAGTGTTACAGCAACTAATGAAAAACTGTTTTTT.

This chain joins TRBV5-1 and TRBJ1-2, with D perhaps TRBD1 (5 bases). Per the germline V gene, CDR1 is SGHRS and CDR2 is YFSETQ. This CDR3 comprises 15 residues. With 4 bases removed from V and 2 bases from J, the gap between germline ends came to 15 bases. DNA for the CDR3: TGCGCCAGCAGCCTAAAAGGGGACTCAAACTATGGCTACACCTTC. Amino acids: CASSLKGDSNYGYTF.

As DNA, the CDR3 is TGTGCCACCAGCAGAGATACAGGACAGGGGCCTTCACCCCTCCACTTT. It encodes CATSRDTGQGPSPLHF. The rearrangement joins TRBV15 to TRBJ1-6, with 9 bases fitting TRBD1. CDR3 length: 16 amino acids. V dropped 0 bases and J dropped 9; count of bases not matched to a gene: 6. CDR1 LNHNV and CDR2 YYDKDF come from the germline V gene (reference sequence).

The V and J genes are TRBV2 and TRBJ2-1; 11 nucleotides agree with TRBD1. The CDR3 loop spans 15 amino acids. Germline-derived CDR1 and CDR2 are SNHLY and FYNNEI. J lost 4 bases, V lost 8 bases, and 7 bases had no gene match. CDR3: CASQAGTGGYNEQFF. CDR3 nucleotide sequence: TGTGCCAGCCAGGCCGGGACAGGGGGTTACAATGAGCAGTTCTTC.

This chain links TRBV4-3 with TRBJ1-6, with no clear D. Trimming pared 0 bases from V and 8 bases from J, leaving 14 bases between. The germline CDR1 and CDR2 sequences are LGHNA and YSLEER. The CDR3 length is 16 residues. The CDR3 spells CASSQDPTGGDSPLHF. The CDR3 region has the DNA TGCGCCAGCAGCCAAGATCCGACGGGAGGCGATTCACCCCTCCACTTT.

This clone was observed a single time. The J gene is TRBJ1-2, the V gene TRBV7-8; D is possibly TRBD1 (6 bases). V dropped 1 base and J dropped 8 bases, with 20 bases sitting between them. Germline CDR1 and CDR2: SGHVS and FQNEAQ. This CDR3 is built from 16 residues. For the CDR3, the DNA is TGTGCCAGCAGCTTAGTTTGTGGGGGGGCCTGGGAGGGCTACACCTTC. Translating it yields CASSLVCGGAWEGYTF.

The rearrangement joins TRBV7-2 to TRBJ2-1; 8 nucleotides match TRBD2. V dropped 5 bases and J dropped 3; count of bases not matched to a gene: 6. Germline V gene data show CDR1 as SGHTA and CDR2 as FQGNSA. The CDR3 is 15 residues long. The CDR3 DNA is TGTGCCAGCAGCCAAACTAGCGGATACTACAATGAGCAGTTCTTC. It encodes CASSQTSGYYNEQFF.

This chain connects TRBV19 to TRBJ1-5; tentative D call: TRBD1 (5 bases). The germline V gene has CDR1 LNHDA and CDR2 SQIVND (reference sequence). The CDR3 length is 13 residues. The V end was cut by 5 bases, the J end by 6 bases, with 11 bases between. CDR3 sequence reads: CASSPGSGQPQHF. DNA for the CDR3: TGTGCCAGTAGTCCAGGGTCTGGTCAGCCCCAGCATTTT.